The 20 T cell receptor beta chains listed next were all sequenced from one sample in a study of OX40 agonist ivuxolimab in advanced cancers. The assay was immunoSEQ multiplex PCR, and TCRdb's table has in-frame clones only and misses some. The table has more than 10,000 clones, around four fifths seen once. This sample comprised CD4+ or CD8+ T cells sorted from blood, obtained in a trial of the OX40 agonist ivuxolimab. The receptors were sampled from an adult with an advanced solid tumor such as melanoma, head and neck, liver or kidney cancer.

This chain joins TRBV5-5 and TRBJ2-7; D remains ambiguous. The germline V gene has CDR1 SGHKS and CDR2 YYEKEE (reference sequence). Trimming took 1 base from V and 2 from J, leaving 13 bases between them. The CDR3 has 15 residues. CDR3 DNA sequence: TGTGCCAGCAGCTTGTTTACGGTTGGGACCTACGAGCAGTACTTC. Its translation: CASSLFTVGTYEQYF. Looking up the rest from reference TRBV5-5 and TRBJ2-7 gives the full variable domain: DAGVTQSPTHLIKTRGQQVTLRCSPISGHKSVSWYQQVLGQGPQFIFQYYEKEERGRGNFPDRFSARQFPNYSSELNVNALLLGDSALYLCASSLFTVGTYEQYFGPGTRLTVT.

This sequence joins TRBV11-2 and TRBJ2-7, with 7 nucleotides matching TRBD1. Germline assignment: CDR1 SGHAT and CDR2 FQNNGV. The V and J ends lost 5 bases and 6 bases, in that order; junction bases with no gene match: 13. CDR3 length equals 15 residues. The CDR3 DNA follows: TGTGCCAGCAGCAGCCTAGGGACAGAATTGTTCGAGCAGTACTTC. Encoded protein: CASSSLGTELFEQYF.

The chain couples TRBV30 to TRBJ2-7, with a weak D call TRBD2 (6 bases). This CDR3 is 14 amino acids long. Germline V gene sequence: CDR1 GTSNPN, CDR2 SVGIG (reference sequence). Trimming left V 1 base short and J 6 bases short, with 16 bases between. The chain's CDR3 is CAWSGGGAGGEQYF. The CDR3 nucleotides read TGTGCCTGGAGTGGCGGCGGGGCCGGGGGCGAGCAGTACTTC.

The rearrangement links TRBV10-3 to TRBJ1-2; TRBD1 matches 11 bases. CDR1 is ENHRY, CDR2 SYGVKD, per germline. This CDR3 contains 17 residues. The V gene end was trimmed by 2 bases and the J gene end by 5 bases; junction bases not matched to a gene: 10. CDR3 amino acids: CAISEPDRGLDAYGYTF. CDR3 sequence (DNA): TGTGCCATCAGTGAGCCGGACAGGGGGCTTGATGCGTATGGCTACACCTTC.

CDR3: CSARKGYGYTF. In DNA form, the CDR3 reads TGCAGTGCTAGAAAGGGATATGGCTACACCTTC. The chain links TRBV20-1 to TRBJ1-2; D not certain. This CDR3 is 11 amino acids long. V lost 2 bases and J 5 bases, leaving 6 bases between the germline ends. Germline CDR1 DFQATT, CDR2 SNEGSKA (reference sequence).

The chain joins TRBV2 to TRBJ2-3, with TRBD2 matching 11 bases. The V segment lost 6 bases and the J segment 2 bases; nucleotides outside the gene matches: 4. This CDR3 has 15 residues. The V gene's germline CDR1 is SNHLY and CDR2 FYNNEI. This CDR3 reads CASRQTSGATDTQYF. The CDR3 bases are TGTGCCAGCAGACAGACTAGCGGGGCCACAGATACGCAGTATTTT.

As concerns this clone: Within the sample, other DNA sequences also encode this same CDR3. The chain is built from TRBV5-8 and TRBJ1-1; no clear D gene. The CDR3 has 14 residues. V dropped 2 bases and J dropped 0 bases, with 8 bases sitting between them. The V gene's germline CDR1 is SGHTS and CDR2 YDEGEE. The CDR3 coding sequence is TGTGCCAGCAGCTTTATTGCGGTGAACACTGAAGCTTTCTTT. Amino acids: CASSFIAVNTEAFF.

The CDR3 loop reads CASSPERVPSGNTIYF. The CDR3 DNA follows: TGCGCCAGCAGCCCCGAGAGAGTCCCCTCTGGAAACACCATATATTTT. This chain uses TRBV23-1 with TRBJ1-3; D call uncertain. TRBV23-1 is an ORF, and what it does is uncertain. The germline V and J ends were trimmed by 6 bases and 0 bases, with 15 bases remaining between them. The CDR3 runs 16 residues.

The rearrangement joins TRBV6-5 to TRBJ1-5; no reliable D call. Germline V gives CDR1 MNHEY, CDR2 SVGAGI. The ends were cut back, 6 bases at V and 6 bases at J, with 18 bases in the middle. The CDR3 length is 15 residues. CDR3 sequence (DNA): TGTGCCAGCAGGCGAAACCACTTCCAAGCTCAGCCCCAGCATTTT. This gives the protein CASRRNHFQAQPQHF.

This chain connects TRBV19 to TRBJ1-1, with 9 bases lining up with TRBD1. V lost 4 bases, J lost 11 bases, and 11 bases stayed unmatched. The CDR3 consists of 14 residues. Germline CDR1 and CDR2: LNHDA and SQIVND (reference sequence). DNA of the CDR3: TGTGCCAGTAGTACCGGGGGACAGGGTGAAGGGGCTTTCTTT. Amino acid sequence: CASSTGGQGEGAFF. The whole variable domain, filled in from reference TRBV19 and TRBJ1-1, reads DGGITQSPKYLFRKEGQNVTLSCEQNLNHDAMYWYRQDPGQGLRLIYYSQIVNDFQKGDIAEGYSVSREKKESFPLTVTSAQKNPTAFYLCASSTGGQGEGAFFGQGTRLTVV.

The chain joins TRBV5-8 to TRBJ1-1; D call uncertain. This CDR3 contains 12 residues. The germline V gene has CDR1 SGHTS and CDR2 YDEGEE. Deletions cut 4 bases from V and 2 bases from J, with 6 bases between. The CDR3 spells CASSPGNTEAFF. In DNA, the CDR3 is TGTGCCAGCAGCCCTGGCAACACTGAAGCTTTCTTT. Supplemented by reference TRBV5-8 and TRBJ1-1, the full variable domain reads EAGVTQSPTHLIKTRGQQATLRCSPISGHTSVYWYQQALGLGLQFLLWYDEGEERNRGNFPPRFSGRQFPNYSSELNVNALELEDSALYLCASSPGNTEAFFGQGTRLTVV.

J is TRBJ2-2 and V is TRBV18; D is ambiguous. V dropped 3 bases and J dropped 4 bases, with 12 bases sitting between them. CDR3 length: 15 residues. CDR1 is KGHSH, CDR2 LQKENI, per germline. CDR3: CASSPYQSSTGELFF. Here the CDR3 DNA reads TGTGCCAGCTCACCGTACCAGTCTAGCACCGGGGAGCTGTTTTTT.

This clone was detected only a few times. For the CDR3, the DNA is TGTGCCAGCAGCAGGGGGGCCTACAATGAGCAGTTCTTC. As protein: CASSRGAYNEQFF. The J gene is TRBJ2-1, the V gene TRBV5-6; D tentatively fits TRBD1 or TRBD2 (6 bases each). The CDR3 sequence is 13 residues long. Trimming stripped 4 bases from V and 2 bases from J, with 7 bases between. The germline CDR1 and CDR2 sequences are SGHDT and YYEEEE.

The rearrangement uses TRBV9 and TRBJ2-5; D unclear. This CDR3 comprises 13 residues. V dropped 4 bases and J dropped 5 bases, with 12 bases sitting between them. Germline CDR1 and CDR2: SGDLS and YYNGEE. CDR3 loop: CASSTRARETQYF. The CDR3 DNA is TGTGCCAGCAGCACCCGGGCGCGGGAGACCCAGTACTTC.

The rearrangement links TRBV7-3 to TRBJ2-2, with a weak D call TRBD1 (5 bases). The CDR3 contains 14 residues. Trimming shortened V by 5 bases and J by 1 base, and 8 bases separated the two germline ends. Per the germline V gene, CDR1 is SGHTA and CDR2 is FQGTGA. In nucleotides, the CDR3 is TGTGCCAGCAGCCGAGGACAGAACACCGGGGAGCTGTTTTTT. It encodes CASSRGQNTGELFF.

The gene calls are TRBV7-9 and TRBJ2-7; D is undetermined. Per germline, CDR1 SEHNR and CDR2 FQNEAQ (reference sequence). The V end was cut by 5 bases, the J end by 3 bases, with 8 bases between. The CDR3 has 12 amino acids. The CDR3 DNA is TGTGCCAGCAGCCAGGATAGCTACGAGCAGTACTTC. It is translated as CASSQDSYEQYF.

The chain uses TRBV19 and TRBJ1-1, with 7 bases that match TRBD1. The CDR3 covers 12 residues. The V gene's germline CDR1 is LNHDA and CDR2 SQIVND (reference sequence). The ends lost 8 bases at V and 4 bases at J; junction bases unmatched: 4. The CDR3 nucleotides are TGTGCCAGTCACGCAGGGGGCACTGAAGCTTTCTTT. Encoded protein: CASHAGGTEAFF.

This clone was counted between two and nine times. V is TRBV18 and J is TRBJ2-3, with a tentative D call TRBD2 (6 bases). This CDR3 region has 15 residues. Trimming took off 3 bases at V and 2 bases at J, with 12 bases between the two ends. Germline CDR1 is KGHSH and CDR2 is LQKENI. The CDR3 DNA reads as TGTGCCAGCTCACCCTCGGGGACTCCCACAGATACGCAGTATTTT. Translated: CASSPSGTPTDTQYF.

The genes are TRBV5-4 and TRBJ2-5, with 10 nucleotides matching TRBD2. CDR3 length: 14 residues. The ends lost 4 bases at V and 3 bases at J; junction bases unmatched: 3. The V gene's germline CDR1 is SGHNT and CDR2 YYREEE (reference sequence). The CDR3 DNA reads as TGTGCCAGCAGCCGCGGACTAGCGGAAGAGACCCAGTACTTC. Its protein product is CASSRGLAEETQYF.

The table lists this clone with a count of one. The DNA for the CDR3 is TGCGCCAGCAGTGAGTCTCCGGCGGGGGTGAGCACAGATACGCAGTATTTT. Encoded protein: CASSESPAGVSTDTQYF. This sequence joins TRBV10-2 and TRBJ2-3, with TRBD2 identical over 7 bases. Germline V CDR1 and CDR2: WSHSY, SAAADI. CDR3 length: 17 residues. The ends lost 0 bases at V and 0 bases at J; junction bases unmatched: 6.